This TCR beta chain appears in the sequencing data of a study of response to subunit inactivated influenza vaccine. Overall study findings and caveats: After each seasonal influenza vaccination, few new T cells are recruited, the authors suggested.

MiXCR was run by TCRdb on the RT-PCR reads, yielding one entry per CDR3 protein. The table lists about 650,000 distinct CDR3 sequences, 11% to 15% of them singletons. This clonotype has just a few counts. Its specificity is not known. This CDR3 is 13 amino acids long. V was pared by 6 bases and J by 10 bases, with 11 bases of the junction left unmatched. Per germline, CDR1 MGHDK and CDR2 SYGVNS. This TCR derives from a man aged 45-65 years who received an inactivated influenza vaccine. The specimen was PBMCs from blood, collected around 14 days before vaccination. This chain joins TRBV25-1 and TRBJ1-1; 7 nucleotides match TRBD1. Written as DNA, the CDR3 is TGTGCCAGCAGGGAGGGGGCGCTGGGGGGAGCTTTCTTT. Translated: CASREGALGGAFF.